The clone carrying this T cell receptor beta chain was seen ten or more times. Its target is unknown. This entry comes from a study of CD8 T cells in ankylosing spondylitis. Study conclusions and caveats: Typical of ankylosing spondylitis blood, it appeared, was a TCR beta motif of fewer than 10 highly homologous variants.

Looked up from germline, CDR1 is SGHRS and CDR2 is YFSETQ. Trimming cost V 2 bases and J 3 bases; bases outside gene matches: 5. This CDR3 has 14 residues. Each CDR3 protein is one row after TCRdb ran MiXCR on the 5' RACE reads. The repertoire holds about 100,000 distinct CDR3 sequences, with 8.8% as singletons. This chain links TRBV5-1 with TRBJ2-7; the match to TRBD1 covers 7 bases. The sequenced material came from blood, either unsorted or a sorted T cell fraction (not recorded which). The TCR originated in a male donor with ankylosing spondylitis or in good health (not recorded which). The CDR3 coding sequence is TGCGCCAGCAGCTTCCGGGACAGCTACTACGAGCAGTACTTC. Residues: CASSFRDSYYEQYF. Full variable domain (remainder filled in from reference TRBV5-1 and TRBJ2-7): KAGVTQTPRYLIKTRGQQVTLSCSPISGHRSVSWYQQTPGQGLQFLFEYFSETQRNKGNFPGRFSGRQFSNSRSEMNVSTLELGDSALYLCASSFRDSYYEQYFGPGTRLTVT.